A single sample gave rise to the 25 T cell receptor beta chains below, sequenced in a study of T cells in Graves' hyperthyroidism and ophthalmopathy. RNA transcripts provided the source from which TCR beta CDR3 regions were amplified. The TCR CDR3 was amplified in a first-round RT-PCR using the HTBI primer set. In TCRdb, the multiplex PCR reads were re-called with MiXCR into one record per CDR3 protein. The data contain a few hundred thousand distinct CDR3 sequences, roughly 15% of them seen just once; the ten biggest clones take up 5% to 6.5%. The sequencing input was blood. The receptor set was obtained from a woman younger than 30 with Graves' hyperthyroidism.

Ten or more counts support this clonotype. This sequence joins TRBV28 and TRBJ1-2; D is unclear. V was shortened by 4 bases and J by 4 bases, with 10 bases between the two germline ends. Germline V gene lookup returns CDR1 MDHEN and CDR2 SYDVKM. The CDR3 is made up of 13 amino acids. CDR3 DNA: TGTGCCAGCAGTTCCTCCTACCCCTATGGCTACACCTTC. Amino acid sequence: CASSSSYPYGYTF.

The V call is TRBV20-1, the J call TRBJ2-7; 8 nucleotides align to TRBD1. The CDR3 is made up of 12 amino acids. Germline V gene sequence: CDR1 DFQATT, CDR2 SNEGSKA (reference sequence). V shed 3 bases, J shed 5 bases, and the junction held 3 bases outside the gene matches. The CDR3 nucleotides read TGCAGTGCTAGGGGACAGGTCCACGAGCAGTACTTC. Its protein is CSARGQVHEQYF.

This clonotype was observed many times. The chain joins TRBV6-1 to TRBJ2-7; D could derive from TRBD1 or TRBD2 (5 bases each). Trimming left V 5 bases short and J 3 bases short, with 17 bases between. The CDR3 consists of 15 residues. Germline loops: CDR1 MNHNS, CDR2 SASEGT. Here the CDR3 DNA reads TGTGCCAGCAGTCGTTACGGGGACGGTGACTACGAGCAGTACTTC. Translation gives CASSRYGDGDYEQYF.

This clonotype occurred many times. The chain links TRBV7-3 to TRBJ2-5; no firm D call. The V and J ends lost 5 bases and 9 bases respectively, with 16 bases between them. The CDR3 totals 13 residues. Germline V gene sequence: CDR1 SGHTA, CDR2 FQGTGA. CDR3 in amino acids: CASSGGDLRAQYF. The DNA of the CDR3 is TGTGCCAGCAGCGGCGGCGATCTTCGGGCCCAGTACTTC. The full variable domain, in which reference TRBV7-3 and TRBJ2-5 provide the parts outside the CDR3, is GAGVSQTPSNKVTEKGKYVELRCDPISGHTALYWYRQSLGQGPEFLIYFQGTGAADDSGLPNDRFFAVRPEGSVSTLKIQRTERGDSAVYLCASSGGDLRAQYFGPGTRLLVL.

This clonotype was seen at least ten times. CDR3 protein: CSVQAIGAPSGYTF. The DNA of the CDR3 is TGCAGCGTTCAAGCTATCGGGGCGCCGAGCGGCTACACCTTC. The chain uses TRBV29-1 and TRBJ1-2, with D possibly TRBD1 on 5 matching bases. V gave up 5 bases and J gave up 8 bases, with 21 bases separating them. CDR1 is SQVTM, CDR2 ANQGSEA, per germline. There are 14 residues in the CDR3.

This clonotype has ten or more counts. V and J are TRBV7-2 and TRBJ1-1, with TRBD1 as a possible D gene (5 bases). V was clipped by 2 bases and J by 3 bases, with 13 bases between them. The CDR3 extends over 15 amino acids. The germline V gene encodes CDR1 SGHTA and CDR2 FQGNSA. The CDR3 loop reads CASSLWGGRDTEAFF. CDR3 DNA: TGTGCCAGCAGCTTATGGGGGGGACGGGACACTGAAGCTTTCTTT.

A few counts support this clonotype. The chain recombines TRBV5-1 with TRBJ2-1; tentatively, D is TRBD1 (6 bases). V lost 0 bases, J lost 6 bases, and 13 bases lay in between. Germline V lookup: CDR1 SGHRS, CDR2 YFSETQ. The CDR3 is 15 residues long. CDR3 sequence reads: CASSLVPTGRNEQFF. As DNA, the CDR3 is TGCGCCAGCAGCTTGGTCCCGACAGGACGCAATGAGCAGTTCTTC.

As for this clonotype: A much larger clone lies a single base off, so this may be a read error. V is TRBV20-1 and J is TRBJ1-5; a possible D gene is TRBD1 (5 bases). This CDR3 has 13 residues. The V end lost 1 base, the J end lost 5 bases, and 9 bases lay between the germline ends. CDR1 and CDR2 from the germline V gene are DFQATT and SNEGSKA (reference sequence). CDR3 coding DNA: TGCAGTGCTAGAGTTGGGACGGATCAGCCCCAGCATTTT. Protein product: CSARVGTDQPQHF.

Notes on this clonotype: Possible read error: a much larger clone is one base away. V gene TRBV6-1 combines with J gene TRBJ1-2; D unresolved. This CDR3 has 14 residues. Trimming took 3 bases from V and 4 from J, leaving 12 bases between them. Germline V gene data show CDR1 as MNHNS and CDR2 as SASEGT. The CDR3 sequence: CASSENRVTYGYTF. DNA of the CDR3: TGTGCCAGCAGTGAGAACAGAGTAACCTATGGCTACACCTTC.

This clonotype was counted many times. The V and J genes are TRBV18 and TRBJ2-3; 8 positions match TRBD2. The germline gives CDR1 KGHSH, CDR2 LQKENI. V was clipped by 6 bases and J by 2 bases; unmatched bases: 10. CDR3 length: 16 amino acids. The CDR3 DNA is TGTGCCAGCTCTCAACAGCAGCGGGAGAACACAGATACGCAGTATTTT. Translation gives CASSQQQRENTDTQYF.

This clonotype was recorded at least ten times. CDR3 coding DNA: TGTGCCAGCAGCTTAGAATTGCAGGGGCAGCAGTACTTC. This encodes CASSLELQGQQYF. The rearrangement links TRBV11-2 to TRBJ2-7; TRBD1 is a possible D gene (6 bases). V lost 0 bases and J 8 bases, leaving 11 bases between the germline ends. The CDR3 loop spans 13 amino acids. CDR1 and CDR2 from the germline V gene are SGHAT and FQNNGV.

The chain uses TRBV5-5 and TRBJ2-2, with 7 bases aligning to TRBD1. With 0 bases clipped from V and 4 bases from J, the junction kept 3 bases outside the gene matches. Looked up from germline, CDR1 is SGHKS and CDR2 is YYEKEE (reference sequence). The CDR3 spans 15 residues. Here the CDR3 reads CASSLERGRTGELFF. CDR3 sequence (DNA): TGTGCCAGCAGCTTGGAGAGGGGGCGCACCGGGGAGCTGTTTTTT.

This clonotype occurred many times. Sequence at one end of the junction differs from germline and may be a read error. The chain joins TRBV7-7 to TRBJ2-1; 10 bases fit TRBD1. CDR1 and CDR2 (germline): SSHAT, FNYEAQ (reference sequence). CDR3 length equals 16 residues. The CDR3 nucleotides are TGTGCTAGCAGCGCAGGAGTTGGACAGGGGGGAGGTGAGCAGTTCTTC. It yields the protein CASSAGVGQGGGEQFF. The entire variable domain, with the rest obtained from reference TRBV7-7 and TRBJ2-1, is as follows: GAGVSQSPRYKVTKRGQDVTLRCDPISSHATLYWYQQALGQGPEFLTYFNYEAQPDKSGLPSDRFSAERPEGSISTLTIQRTEQRDSAMYRCASSAGVGQGGGEQFFGPGTRLTVL.

The J gene is TRBJ2-5, the V gene TRBV12-3 or TRBV12-4; D is perhaps TRBD2 (6 bases). V lost 6 bases and J lost 0, with 17 bases in between. This CDR3 has 16 residues. Written as DNA, the CDR3 is TGTGCCAGCAGCTTTAACGAGCGGGCGTACCAAGAGACCCAGTACTTC. It specifies CASSFNERAYQETQYF.

This clonotype was recorded a few times. This chain connects TRBV20-1 to TRBJ1-2, with a weak D call TRBD1 (5 bases). CDR3 length: 12 amino acids. Germline values: CDR1 DFQATT, CDR2 SNEGSKA (reference sequence). V was pared by 6 bases and J by 4 bases, with 12 bases between. The CDR3 reads CSAEQGLYGYTF. DNA of the CDR3: TGCAGTGCGGAGCAGGGTCTCTATGGCTACACCTTC.

The CDR3 nucleotides are TGCGCCAGCAGCCCATACCTGGACAGGGACTATTCACCCCTCCACTTT. Its protein is CASSPYLDRDYSPLHF. This chain links TRBV5-1 with TRBJ1-6; TRBD1 matches at 8 bases. Germline trimming cut 4 bases from V and 8 bases from J; bases unmatched to any gene: 11. The CDR3 spans 16 residues. Germline-derived CDR1 and CDR2 are SGHRS and YFSETQ.

This clonotype occurred many times. The rearrangement uses TRBV20-1 and TRBJ2-6, with D perhaps being TRBD1 or TRBD2 (5 bases each). The CDR3 contains 15 residues. From germline, CDR1 is DFQATT and CDR2 SNEGSKA (reference sequence). Trimming pared 5 bases from V and 1 base from J, leaving 12 bases between. CDR3 sequence: CSAANGASGANVLTF. The CDR3 DNA is TGCAGTGCTGCCAACGGGGCGTCTGGGGCCAACGTCCTGACTTTC.

This clonotype was counted ten times or more. The rearrangement links TRBV10-2 to TRBJ1-4; maybe TRBD1 (5 bases). This CDR3 is 15 amino acids long. Germline CDR1 reads WSHSY; CDR2 reads SAAADI. The V end was cut by 2 bases, the J end by 1 base, with 8 bases between. The DNA of the CDR3 is TGCGCCAGCAGTGAGCAAGGGGAAACTAATGAAAAACTGTTTTTT. Amino acid sequence: CASSEQGETNEKLFF.

The rearrangement uses TRBV29-1 and TRBJ1-2, with D unclear. CDR1 and CDR2 (germline): SQVTM, ANQGSEA. V shed 3 bases and J shed 4 bases, with 12 bases lying between them. This CDR3 is built from 13 residues. Written as DNA, the CDR3 is TGCAGCGTTGAGAGCCAGGAGTCCTATGGCTACACCTTC. Protein: CSVESQESYGYTF. Using reference TRBV29-1 and TRBJ1-2 for the parts outside the CDR3, the full variable domain is SAVISQKPSRDICQRGTSLTIQCQVDSQVTMMFWYRQQPGQSLTLIATANQGSEATYESGFVIDKFPISRPNLTFSTLTVSNMSPEDSSIYLCSVESQESYGYTFGSGTRLTVV.

This clonotype came up many times. The chain employs TRBV7-3 and TRBJ2-2; 13 positions match TRBD2. Germline V gene lookup returns CDR1 SGHTA and CDR2 FQGTGA. The CDR3 is made up of 18 amino acids. V was pared by 2 bases and J by 7 bases, with 10 bases of the junction left unmatched. CDR3 nucleotides: TGTGCCAGCAGCTTACTTCCGGGACTAGCGGGATCCGACGGGGAGCTGTTTTTT. Encoded protein: CASSLLPGLAGSDGELFF.

This clonotype was seen at least ten times. The gene calls are TRBV28 and TRBJ1-6; TRBD1 aligns across 7 bases. V gave up 7 bases and J gave up 7 bases; unmatched junction bases: 19. The germline V gene encodes CDR1 MDHEN and CDR2 SYDVKM. The CDR3 is made up of 18 amino acids. In DNA form, the CDR3 reads TGTGCCAGCAACCCCGGGACAGTGCTATTAGAGGGGAATTCACCCCTCCACTTT. Translation: CASNPGTVLLEGNSPLHF.

This clonotype was found many times. The chain has TRBV11-2 and TRBJ2-1; D remains ambiguous. Between the trimmed V and J ends, which lost 5 bases and 9 bases, there was a span of 23 bases. The CDR3 runs 16 residues. Per germline, CDR1 SGHAT and CDR2 FQNNGV. The CDR3 here is CASSPEINYGSGEQFF. DNA for the CDR3: TGTGCCAGCAGCCCGGAGATCAATTACGGGTCGGGTGAGCAGTTCTTC.

The table lists this clonotype with many counts. The rearrangement uses TRBV30 and TRBJ2-7; 9 positions agree with TRBD1. Trimming took 2 bases from V and 6 from J; bases not matched to a gene: 2. CDR1 and CDR2 (germline): GTSNPN, SVGIG (reference sequence). The CDR3 runs to 12 residues. The CDR3 coding sequence is TGTGCCTGGAGTACGACAGGGGGCGAGCAGTACTTC. Protein sequence: CAWSTTGGEQYF.

In its sample, this clonotype was seen many times. The chain recombines TRBV27 with TRBJ1-1, with no clear D. In germline, CDR1 is MNHEY, CDR2 SMNVEV (reference sequence). The CDR3 extends over 15 amino acids. The V end was cut by 6 bases, the J end by 1 base, with 15 bases between. The chain's CDR3 is CASSSRPTANTEAFF. In DNA, the CDR3 is TGTGCCAGCAGCTCTAGGCCAACAGCGAACACTGAAGCTTTCTTT.

The V call is TRBV27, the J call TRBJ1-5, with D possibly TRBD1 on 5 matching bases. V shed 10 bases and J shed 2 bases, with 21 bases lying between them. In germline, CDR1 is MNHEY, CDR2 SMNVEV (reference sequence). The CDR3 is 16 residues long. Here the CDR3 reads CANRREGWGGNQPQHF. As DNA, the CDR3 is TGTGCCAACCGCAGAGAAGGATGGGGGGGCAATCAGCCCCAGCATTTT.